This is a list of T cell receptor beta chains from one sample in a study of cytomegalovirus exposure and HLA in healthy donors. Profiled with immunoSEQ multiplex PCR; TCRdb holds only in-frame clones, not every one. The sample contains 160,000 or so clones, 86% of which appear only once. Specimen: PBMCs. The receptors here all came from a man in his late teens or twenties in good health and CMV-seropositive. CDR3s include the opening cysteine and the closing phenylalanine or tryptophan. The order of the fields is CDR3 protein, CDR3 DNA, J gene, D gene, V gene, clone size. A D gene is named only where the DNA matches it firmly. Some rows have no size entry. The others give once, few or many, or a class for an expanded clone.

CDR3: CASSHFTGTGGNEQYF
DNA: TGTGCCAGCAGCCATTTTACCGGGACAGGGGGCAACGAGCAGTACTTC
J: TRBJ2-7
D: TRBD1
V: TRBV4-2
size: -

CDR3: CASSQGGGAGEQYF
DNA: TGCGCCAGCAGCCAAGGAGGGGGGGCGGGGGAGCAGTACTTC
J: TRBJ2-7
D: -
V: TRBV4-1
size: -

CDR3: CASSPTPGILSYNEQFF
DNA: TGTGCCAGCAGCCCTACCCCTGGTATTTTGTCCTACAATGAGCAGTTCTTC
J: TRBJ2-1
D: -
V: TRBV7-8
size: -

CDR3: CATSKQTMNTEAFF
DNA: TGTGCCACCAGCAAACAGACTATGAACACTGAAGCTTTCTTT
J: TRBJ1-1
D: -
V: TRBV15
size: once

CDR3: CATSTGTSGGPQGTGELFF
DNA: TGTGCCACCAGCACTGGGACTAGCGGGGGCCCGCAAGGGACCGGGGAGCTGTTTTTT
J: TRBJ2-2
D: TRBD2
V: TRBV15
size: -

CDR3: CASSLIGRQYTGELFF
DNA: TGTGCCAGCAGCTTAATAGGCAGGCAGTACACCGGGGAGCTGTTTTTT
J: TRBJ2-2
D: -
V: TRBV7-3
size: -

CDR3: CASSHAGAGNTEAFF
DNA: TGTGCCAGCAGCCACGCGGGTGCTGGGAACACTGAAGCTTTCTTT
J: TRBJ1-1
D: -
V: TRBV6-5
size: -

CDR3: CASSGHSVLYYEQYF
DNA: TGTGCCAGCAGTGGGCACTCAGTCCTCTACTACGAGCAGTACTTC
J: TRBJ2-7
D: -
V: TRBV28
size: -

CDR3: CASSPRKGESTDTQYF
DNA: TGTGCCAGCAGCCCCCGTAAAGGGGAAAGCACAGATACGCAGTATTTT
J: TRBJ2-3
D: -
V: TRBV7-6
size: -

CDR3: CASSLVYGGAYEQYF
DNA: TGTGCCAGCAGCTTAGTCTACGGGGGGGCCTACGAGCAGTACTTC
J: TRBJ2-7
D: TRBD2
V: TRBV7-2
size: -

CDR3: CASSSAGASYGYTF
DNA: TGTGCCAGCAGCTCGGCAGGGGCCAGCTATGGCTACACCTTC
J: TRBJ1-2
D: -
V: TRBV9
size: -

CDR3: CASSHQYGQGDYGYTF
DNA: TGCGCCAGCAGCCACCAATACGGACAGGGAGACTATGGCTACACCTTC
J: TRBJ1-2
D: TRBD1
V: TRBV4-1
size: -

CDR3: CASSTQRGLEETQYF
DNA: TGTGCTAGCAGCACTCAAAGGGGGCTCGAAGAGACCCAGTACTTC
J: TRBJ2-5
D: TRBD1
V: TRBV7-7
size: -

CDR3: CASSLRRGVTDTQYF
DNA: TGTGCCAGCAGCTTGAGGCGGGGGGTCACAGATACGCAGTATTTT
J: TRBJ2-3
D: TRBD2
V: TRBV7-8
size: -

CDR3: CASSRGSLGWALSYEQYF
DNA: TGTGCCAGCAGCCGAGGGTCCCTAGGTTGGGCCCTCTCCTACGAGCAGTACTTC
J: TRBJ2-7
D: -
V: TRBV14
size: -

CDR3: CASSPMTGIYGYTF
DNA: TGTGCTAGCAGCCCCATGACAGGAATCTATGGCTACACCTTC
J: TRBJ1-2
D: -
V: TRBV7-7
size: -

CDR3: CAIPTGGLYNEQFF
DNA: TGTGCCATCCCGACAGGGGGCTTATACAATGAGCAGTTCTTC
J: TRBJ2-1
D: TRBD1
V: TRBV19
size: -

CDR3: CASSQTMNTEAFF
DNA: TGTGCCAGCAGCCAGACAATGAACACTGAAGCTTTCTTT
J: TRBJ1-1
D: -
V: TRBV14
size: -

CDR3: CASSAEELGTQYF
DNA: TGTGCCAGCAGCGCCGAGGAGCTCGGGACCCAGTACTTC
J: TRBJ2-5
D: -
V: TRBV5-4
size: -

CDR3: CASSVTTGTSGGAGTGELFF
DNA: TGTGCCAGCAGCGTTACAACCGGGACTAGCGGGGGGGCCGGCACCGGGGAGCTGTTTTTT
J: TRBJ2-2
D: TRBD2
V: TRBV9
size: -

CDR3: CASSLGLAVYNEQFF
DNA: TGTGCCAGCAGCTTGGGACTAGCGGTATACAATGAGCAGTTCTTC
J: TRBJ2-1
D: TRBD2
V: TRBV5-6
size: -

CDR3: CASGLGLGTAYEQYF
DNA: TGTGCTAGTGGTTTGGGGCTTGGGACAGCCTACGAGCAGTACTTC
J: TRBJ2-7
D: TRBD1
V: TRBV12-5
size: once

CDR3: CASSKDNRFVGDEKLFF
DNA: TGTGCCAGCAGCAAAGATAACAGGTTTGTTGGAGATGAAAAACTGTTTTTT
J: TRBJ1-4
D: -
V: TRBV21-1
size: -

CDR3: CASSTGTHTKNTEAFF
DNA: TGCGCCAGCAGTACCGGTACTCATACCAAGAACACTGAAGCTTTCTTT
J: TRBJ1-1
D: -
V: TRBV5-1
size: once

CDR3: CASSAYRGRGITEAFF
DNA: TGCGCCAGCAGCGCCTACAGGGGGCGAGGGATAACTGAAGCTTTCTTT
J: TRBJ1-1
D: TRBD1
V: TRBV5-1
size: -

CDR3: CASSQTGGQYIQYF
DNA: TGTGCCAGCAGTCAGACAGGGGGCCAGTACATTCAGTACTTC
J: TRBJ2-4
D: TRBD1
V: TRBV27
size: -

CDR3: CASSSERMGLYNEQFF
DNA: TGTGCCAGCAGCTCCGAGCGTATGGGGCTTTACAATGAGCAGTTCTTC
J: TRBJ2-1
D: -
V: TRBV7-6
size: -

CDR3: CASSQEFDRVGSYEQYF
DNA: TGCGCCAGCAGCCAAGAGTTCGACAGGGTCGGTTCCTACGAGCAGTACTTC
J: TRBJ2-7
D: TRBD1
V: TRBV4-3
size: -

CDR3: CATSRDKLASEQFF
DNA: TGTGCCACCAGCAGAGATAAACTAGCCAGTGAGCAGTTCTTC
J: TRBJ2-1
D: -
V: TRBV15
size: -

CDR3: CASSQGGQSTDTQYF
DNA: TGTGCCAGCAGCCAAGGTGGTCAGAGCACAGATACGCAGTATTTT
J: TRBJ2-3
D: -
V: TRBV4-2
size: -

CDR3: CASSRGLAGNTGELFF
DNA: TGCGCCAGCAGCCGGGGACTAGCGGGGAACACCGGGGAGCTGTTTTTT
J: TRBJ2-2
D: TRBD2
V: TRBV4-3
size: -

CDR3: CASSIFASSYNEQFF
DNA: TGTGCCAGTAGTATTTTCGCGAGCTCCTACAATGAGCAGTTCTTC
J: TRBJ2-1
D: -
V: TRBV19
size: -

CDR3: CASSIVDRVREAFF
DNA: TGTGCCAGTAGTATAGTCGACAGGGTGAGGGAAGCTTTCTTT
J: TRBJ1-1
D: TRBD1
V: TRBV19
size: -

CDR3: CASSLGQGDGYTF
DNA: TGTGCCAGCAGCTTAGGTCAGGGGGATGGCTACACCTTC
J: TRBJ1-2
D: TRBD1
V: TRBV7-8
size: -

CDR3: CASSLVGRGLEQYF
DNA: TGTGCCAGCAGCTTGGTGGGAAGGGGGCTCGAGCAGTACTTC
J: TRBJ2-7
D: TRBD1
V: TRBV5-6
size: -

CDR3: CASSVDNTDTQYF
DNA: TGTGCCAGCAGTGTGGACAACACAGATACGCAGTATTTT
J: TRBJ2-3
D: -
V: TRBV2
size: -

CDR3: CASSRFGTGGAEWTGELFF
DNA: TGTGCCAGCAGCCGCTTCGGGACAGGGGGCGCCGAATGGACCGGGGAGCTGTTTTTT
J: TRBJ2-2
D: TRBD1
V: TRBV7-2
size: -

CDR3: CASSAGTGGAETQYF
DNA: TGTGCCAGCAGCGCGGGGACAGGGGGCGCGGAGACCCAGTACTTC
J: TRBJ2-5
D: TRBD1
V: TRBV9
size: -

CDR3: CASSIYPGSGYEQYF
DNA: TGTGCCAGTAGTATATATCCGGGATCGGGCTACGAGCAGTACTTC
J: TRBJ2-7
D: -
V: TRBV19
size: -

CDR3: CASRPTGLNTEAFF
DNA: TGTGCCAGCAGACCGACAGGGTTGAACACTGAAGCTTTCTTT
J: TRBJ1-1
D: TRBD1
V: TRBV6-6
size: -

CDR3: CASSSGRGGYTF
DNA: TGTGCCAGCAGCTCCGGGAGGGGGGGCTACACCTTC
J: TRBJ1-2
D: -
V: TRBV7-2
size: -

CDR3: CASTPYSPRTAGANVLTF
DNA: TGCGCCAGCACCCCCTATTCGCCCCGAACGGCTGGGGCCAACGTCCTGACTTTC
J: TRBJ2-6
D: -
V: TRBV4-1
size: -

CDR3: CASSSSRTGGRETQYF
DNA: TGTGCCAGCAGCTCTTCCCGGACAGGGGGCCGGGAGACCCAGTACTTC
J: TRBJ2-5
D: TRBD1
V: TRBV7-9
size: -

CDR3: CASEPQGQGYGYTF
DNA: TGTGCCAGCGAACCCCAGGGACAGGGCTATGGCTACACCTTC
J: TRBJ1-2
D: TRBD1
V: TRBV2
size: -

CDR3: CAWRRWVAATEAFF
DNA: TGTGCCTGGAGGAGGTGGGTCGCGGCGACTGAAGCTTTCTTT
J: TRBJ1-1
D: -
V: TRBV30
size: -

CDR3: CARGQLPPRRTDTQYF
DNA: TGCGCCAGAGGACAGCTCCCCCCTCGCCGCACAGATACGCAGTATTTT
J: TRBJ2-3
D: -
V: TRBV5-1
size: -

CDR3: CASRGGISYNEQFF
DNA: TGTGCCAGCAGGGGGGGGATCTCCTACAATGAGCAGTTCTTC
J: TRBJ2-1
D: TRBD2
V: TRBV6-1
size: -

CDR3: CASSQDRDRNLYGYTF
DNA: TGCGCCAGCAGCCAGGACCGGGACAGGAATTTGTATGGCTACACCTTC
J: TRBJ1-2
D: TRBD1
V: TRBV4-3
size: once

CDR3: CASSDGTGYGYTF
DNA: TGTGCCAGCAGTGACGGGACAGGGTATGGCTACACCTTC
J: TRBJ1-2
D: TRBD1
V: TRBV2
size: -

CDR3: CASSYGGDYEQYF
DNA: TGTGCCAGCAGTTACGGGGGGGACTACGAGCAGTACTTC
J: TRBJ2-7
D: TRBD2
V: TRBV6-6
size: -

CDR3: CASSFQAEGNTIYF
DNA: TGTGCCAGCAGCTTCCAGGCTGAGGGAAACACCATATATTTT
J: TRBJ1-3
D: -
V: TRBV7-2
size: -

CDR3: CASSRGGEGEWQPQHF
DNA: TGCGCCAGCAGCCGAGGGGGAGAGGGGGAGTGGCAGCCCCAGCATTTT
J: TRBJ1-5
D: -
V: TRBV5-1
size: -

CDR3: CASSPLASSGSPPTRTDTQYF
DNA: TGTGCCAGCAGCCCTTTAGCTTCTAGCGGGAGTCCCCCGACTCGCACAGATACGCAGTATTTT
J: TRBJ2-3
D: TRBD2
V: TRBV27
size: -

CDR3: CASTQAIGVRIEKLFF
DNA: TGTGCCAGCACCCAGGCGATAGGGGTCAGGATTGAAAAACTGTTTTTT
J: TRBJ1-4
D: -
V: TRBV6-6
size: -

CDR3: CASTTGQGRSEQYF
DNA: TGTGCCAGCACCACGGGACAGGGCAGGTCCGAGCAGTACTTC
J: TRBJ2-7
D: TRBD1
V: TRBV7-9
size: -

CDR3: CASRLGGNTEAFF
DNA: TGTGCCAGCAGACTGGGGGGGAACACTGAAGCTTTCTTT
J: TRBJ1-1
D: -
V: TRBV14
size: -

CDR3: CASSNAPDYEQYF
DNA: TGTGCCAGCAGCAATGCTCCAGATTACGAGCAGTACTTC
J: TRBJ2-7
D: -
V: TRBV7-6
size: -

CDR3: CASSVDPVPSPGTDTQYF
DNA: TGTGCCAGCAGCGTAGACCCGGTACCGAGCCCTGGCACAGATACGCAGTATTTT
J: TRBJ2-3
D: -
V: TRBV9
size: -

CDR3: CASSVGAIETGELFF
DNA: TGTGCCAGCAGCGTAGGGGCGATTGAGACCGGGGAGCTGTTTTTT
J: TRBJ2-2
D: -
V: TRBV9
size: -

CDR3: CASSLNGGGNTEAFF
DNA: TGTGCCAGCAGCTTAAATGGGGGCGGCAACACTGAAGCTTTCTTT
J: TRBJ1-1
D: -
V: TRBV7-3
size: -